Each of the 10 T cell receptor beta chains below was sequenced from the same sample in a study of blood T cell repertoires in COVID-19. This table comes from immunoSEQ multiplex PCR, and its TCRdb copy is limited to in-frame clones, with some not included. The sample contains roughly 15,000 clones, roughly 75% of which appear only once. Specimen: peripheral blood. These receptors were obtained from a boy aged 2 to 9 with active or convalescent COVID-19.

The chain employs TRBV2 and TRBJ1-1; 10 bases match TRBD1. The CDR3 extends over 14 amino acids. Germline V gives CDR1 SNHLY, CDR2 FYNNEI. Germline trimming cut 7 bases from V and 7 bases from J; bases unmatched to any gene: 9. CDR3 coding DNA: TGTGCCAGCACCCGACAGGGGGCTAGAAGTGAAGCTTTCTTT. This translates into CASTRQGARSEAFF.

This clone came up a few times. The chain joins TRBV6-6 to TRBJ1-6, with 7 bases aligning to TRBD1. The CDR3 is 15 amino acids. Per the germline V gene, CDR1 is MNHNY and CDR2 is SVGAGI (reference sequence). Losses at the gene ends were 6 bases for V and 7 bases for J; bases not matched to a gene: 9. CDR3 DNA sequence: TGTGCCAGCAGCCGCTCGGGACAGACCAATTCACCCCTCCACTTT. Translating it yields CASSRSGQTNSPLHF.

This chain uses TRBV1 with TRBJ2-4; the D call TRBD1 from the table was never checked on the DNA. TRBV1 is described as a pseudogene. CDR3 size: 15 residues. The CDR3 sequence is CTSSPTPYRGNIQYF. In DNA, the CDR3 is TGCACCAGCAGTCCTACACCTTACAGGGGAAACATTCAGTACTTC.

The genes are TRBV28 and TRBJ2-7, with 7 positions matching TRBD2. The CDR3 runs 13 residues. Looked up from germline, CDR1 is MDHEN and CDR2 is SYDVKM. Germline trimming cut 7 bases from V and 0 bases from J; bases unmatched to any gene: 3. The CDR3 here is CASIGRPSYEQYF. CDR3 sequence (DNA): TGTGCCAGCATCGGGAGGCCCTCCTACGAGCAGTACTTC. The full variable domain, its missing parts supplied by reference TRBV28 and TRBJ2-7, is DVKVTQSSRYLVKRTGEKVFLECVQDMDHENMFWYRQDPGLGLRLIYFSYDVKMKEKGDIPEGYSVSREKKERFSLILESASTNQTSMYLCASIGRPSYEQYFGPGTRLTVT.

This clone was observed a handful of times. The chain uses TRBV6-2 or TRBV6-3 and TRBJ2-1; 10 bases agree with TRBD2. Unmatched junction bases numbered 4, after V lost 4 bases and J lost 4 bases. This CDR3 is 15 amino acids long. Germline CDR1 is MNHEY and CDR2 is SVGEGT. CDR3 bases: TGTGCCAGCAGTTCGAGACTAGCGGGTTACAATGAGCAGTTCTTC. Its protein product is CASSSRLAGYNEQFF.

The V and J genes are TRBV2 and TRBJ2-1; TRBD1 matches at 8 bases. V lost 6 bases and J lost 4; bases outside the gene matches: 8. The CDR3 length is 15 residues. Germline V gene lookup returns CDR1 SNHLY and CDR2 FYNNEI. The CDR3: CASSTLDRGYNEQFF. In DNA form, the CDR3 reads TGTGCCAGCAGCACGCTAGACAGGGGATACAATGAGCAGTTCTTC.

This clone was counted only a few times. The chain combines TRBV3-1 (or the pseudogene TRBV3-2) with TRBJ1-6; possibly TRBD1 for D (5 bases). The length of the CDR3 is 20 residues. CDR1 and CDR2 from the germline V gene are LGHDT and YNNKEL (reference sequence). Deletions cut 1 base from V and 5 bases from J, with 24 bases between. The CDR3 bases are TGTGCCAGCAGCCAAGGGGCAGGCGGTAGGGGCGTGCTCAATAATTCACCCCTCCACTTT. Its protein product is CASSQGAGGRGVLNNSPLHF.

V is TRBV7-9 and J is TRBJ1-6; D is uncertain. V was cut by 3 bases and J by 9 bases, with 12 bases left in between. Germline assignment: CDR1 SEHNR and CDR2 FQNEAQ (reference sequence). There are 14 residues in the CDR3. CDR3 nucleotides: TGTGCCAGCAGCTTGAGGGCGTATGTTTCACCCCTCCACTTT. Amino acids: CASSLRAYVSPLHF.

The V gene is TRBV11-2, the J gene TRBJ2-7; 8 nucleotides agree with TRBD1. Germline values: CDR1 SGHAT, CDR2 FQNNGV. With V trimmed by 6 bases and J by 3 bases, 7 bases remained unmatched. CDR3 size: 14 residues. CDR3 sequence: CASRSPRGHYEQYF. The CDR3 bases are TGTGCCAGCAGATCCCCCAGGGGGCACTACGAGCAGTACTTC. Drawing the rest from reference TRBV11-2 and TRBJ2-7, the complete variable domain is EAGVAQSPRYKIIEKRQSVAFWCNPISGHATLYWYQQILGQGPKLLIQFQNNGVVDDSQLPKDRFSAERLKGVDSTLKIQPAKLEDSAVYLCASRSPRGHYEQYFGPGTRLTVT.

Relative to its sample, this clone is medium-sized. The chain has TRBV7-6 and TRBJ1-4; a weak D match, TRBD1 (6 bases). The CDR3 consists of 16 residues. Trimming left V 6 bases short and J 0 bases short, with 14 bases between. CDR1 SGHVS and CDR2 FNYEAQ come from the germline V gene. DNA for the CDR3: TGTGCCAGCAGTCTTCAGGGGTACCCAACTAATGAAAAACTGTTTTTT. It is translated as CASSLQGYPTNEKLFF.